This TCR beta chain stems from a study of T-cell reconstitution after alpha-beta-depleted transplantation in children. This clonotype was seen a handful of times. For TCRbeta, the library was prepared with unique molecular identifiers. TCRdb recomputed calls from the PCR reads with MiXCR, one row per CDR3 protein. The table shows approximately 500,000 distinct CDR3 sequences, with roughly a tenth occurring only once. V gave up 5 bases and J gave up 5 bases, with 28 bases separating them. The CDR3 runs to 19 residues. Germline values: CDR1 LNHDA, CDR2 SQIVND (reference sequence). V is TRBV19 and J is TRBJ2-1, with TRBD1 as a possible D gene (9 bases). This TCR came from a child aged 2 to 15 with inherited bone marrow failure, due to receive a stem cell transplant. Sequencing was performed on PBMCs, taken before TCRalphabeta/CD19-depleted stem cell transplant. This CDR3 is CASSPRTGVGLAGHNEQFF. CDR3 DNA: TGTGCCAGTAGTCCAAGGACAGGGGTGGGTCTAGCGGGCCACAATGAGCAGTTCTTC. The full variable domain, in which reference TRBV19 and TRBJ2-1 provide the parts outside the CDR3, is DGGITQSPKYLFRKEGQNVTLSCEQNLNHDAMYWYRQDPGQGLRLIYYSQIVNDFQKGDIAEGYSVSREKKESFPLTVTSAQKNPTAFYLCASSPRTGVGLAGHNEQFFGPGTRLTVL.